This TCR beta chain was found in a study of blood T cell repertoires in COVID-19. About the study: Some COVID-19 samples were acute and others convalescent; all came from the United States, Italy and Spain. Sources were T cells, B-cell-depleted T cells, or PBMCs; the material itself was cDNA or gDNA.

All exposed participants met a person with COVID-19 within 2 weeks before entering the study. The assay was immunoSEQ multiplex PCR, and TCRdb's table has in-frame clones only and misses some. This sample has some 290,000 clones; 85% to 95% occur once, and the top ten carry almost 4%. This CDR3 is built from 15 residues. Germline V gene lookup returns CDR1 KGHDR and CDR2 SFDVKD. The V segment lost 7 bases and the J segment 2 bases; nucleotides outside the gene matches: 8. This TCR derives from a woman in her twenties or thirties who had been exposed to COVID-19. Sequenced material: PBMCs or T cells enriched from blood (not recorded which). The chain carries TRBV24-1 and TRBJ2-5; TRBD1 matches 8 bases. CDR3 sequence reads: CATSKTGASQETQYF. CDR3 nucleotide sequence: TGTGCCACCAGCAAGACAGGGGCATCTCAAGAGACCCAGTACTTC.